These 32 T cell receptor beta chains came from one sample sequenced in a study of cytomegalovirus exposure and HLA in healthy donors. Primers for the PCR totalled 60 Vbeta and 13 Jbeta. The data were produced by immunoSEQ multiplex PCR, yet TCRdb's version contains in-frame clones alone and is incomplete. The sample contains some 200,000 clones, 80% to 85% of which appear only once. Source material: PBMCs. The receptors originated from a woman aged 18-30 years in good health and CMV-seronegative.

This rearrangement joins TRBV28 to TRBJ1-2, with 8 nucleotides matching TRBD1. This CDR3 has 15 residues. After removal of 6 bases from V and 5 bases from J, the junction contained 11 bases not matched to a gene. In germline, CDR1 is MDHEN, CDR2 SYDVKM. CDR3 sequence (DNA): TGTGCCAGCAGCTCCAGTCAGGGGGCCGGGTATGGCTACACCTTC. Its protein is CASSSSQGAGYGYTF.

This clone was observed a few times. The chain recombines TRBV5-1 with TRBJ2-3; TRBD2 matches 7 bases. Germline CDR1 and CDR2: SGHRS and YFSETQ. The CDR3 is 15 amino acids. Trimming cost V 8 bases and J 1 base; bases outside gene matches: 10. As DNA, the CDR3 is TGCGCCAGTATGGGGGGGTCGGCCCGCACAGATACGCAGTATTTT. It codes for CASMGGSARTDTQYF. Complete variable domain (other parts from reference TRBV5-1 and TRBJ2-3): KAGVTQTPRYLIKTRGQQVTLSCSPISGHRSVSWYQQTPGQGLQFLFEYFSETQRNKGNFPGRFSGRQFSNSRSEMNVSTLELGDSALYLCASMGGSARTDTQYFGPGTRLTVL.

The chain couples TRBV18 to TRBJ1-6; TRBD1 agrees at 7 bases. This CDR3 contains 14 residues. Trimming at V came to 0 bases and at J to 8 bases, leaving 1 base not matched to a gene. Germline CDR1 KGHSH, CDR2 LQKENI. The CDR3 bases are TGTGCCAGCTCACCACCGACAGGGTATTCACCCCTCCACTTT. It translates to CASSPPTGYSPLHF.

The rearrangement uses TRBV4-2 and TRBJ2-3; 10 bases match TRBD2. Per germline, CDR1 LGHNA and CDR2 YNFKEQ. Trimming cost V 4 bases and J 5 bases; bases outside gene matches: 9. The CDR3 has 16 residues. In nucleotides, the CDR3 is TGTGCCAGCAGCCTACTTAGCGGGGGGTCCCAAGATACGCAGTATTTT. Its protein product is CASSLLSGGSQDTQYF.

The chain links TRBV18 to TRBJ1-1; D gene uncertain. CDR1 KGHSH and CDR2 LQKENI come from the germline V gene. The length of the CDR3 is 14 residues. V dropped 4 bases and J dropped 4 bases, with 13 bases sitting between them. CDR3 sequence reads: CASSLSGSITEAFF. The CDR3 DNA sequence: TGTGCCAGCTCACTAAGTGGCAGTATCACTGAAGCTTTCTTT.

CDR3 DNA sequence: TGTGCCAGCATCGGAGGAATCTACGAGCAGTACTTC. This codes for CASIGGIYEQYF. V usage is TRBV25-1 and J usage is TRBJ2-7; D may be TRBD2 (5 bases). Looked up from germline, CDR1 is MGHDK and CDR2 is SYGVNS. Trimming stripped 7 bases from V and 3 bases from J, with 10 bases between. This CDR3 contains 12 residues.

This chain uses TRBV28 with TRBJ2-2; TRBD1 matches 7 bases. Germline lookup yields CDR1 MDHEN and CDR2 SYDVKM. The CDR3 has 18 amino acids. After removal of 4 bases from V and 6 bases from J, the junction contained 17 bases not matched to a gene. The CDR3 DNA follows: TGTGCCAGCAGTTCCCCAATACCGGGACAGTGGAAATCCGGGGAGCTGTTTTTT. Translated: CASSSPIPGQWKSGELFF.

This chain joins TRBV5-6 and TRBJ1-2; a weak D match, TRBD1 (6 bases). This CDR3 is 16 amino acids long. The V gene's germline CDR1 is SGHDT and CDR2 YYEEEE. Trimming cost V 2 bases and J 0 bases, with 14 bases left between them. This CDR3 reads CASSLSPGTSNYGYTF. CDR3 in DNA: TGTGCCAGCAGCTTAAGTCCCGGGACATCTAACTATGGCTACACCTTC.

This chain links TRBV6-4 with TRBJ2-1, with 10 positions matching TRBD2. Germline V CDR1 and CDR2: MRHNA, SNTAGT. Germline trimming cut 4 bases from V and 8 bases from J; bases unmatched to any gene: 8. The CDR3 is made up of 15 amino acids. CDR3 loop: CASSAAAGGRDEQFF. The CDR3, as DNA: TGTGCCAGCAGTGCTGCAGCGGGAGGGAGGGATGAGCAGTTCTTC.

The chain recombines TRBV12-5 with TRBJ1-1; no reliable D call. Germline V gene sequence: CDR1 LGHNT, CDR2 FRNRAP. Trimming shortened V by 4 bases and J by 5 bases, and 11 bases separated the two germline ends. The CDR3 covers 13 residues. In DNA, the CDR3 is TGTGCTAGTGGTTCGGGAACATATACTGAAGCTTTCTTT. Amino acid sequence: CASGSGTYTEAFF.

The V and J genes are TRBV5-6 and TRBJ1-2; 12 positions match TRBD1. The CDR3 contains 15 residues. V shed 10 bases and J 8 bases; nucleotides not matched to a gene: 15. The germline gives CDR1 SGHDT, CDR2 YYEEEE. The CDR3 nucleotides are TGTGCCGGCGGGCAAGGGGACAGGGGGCAAAAGGGCTACACCTTC. Translating it yields CAGGQGDRGQKGYTF.

This clone occurred a few times. V and J are TRBV19 and TRBJ1-3; D might be TRBD1 (5 bases). V was trimmed by 7 bases and J by 0 bases, leaving 16 bases between them. The CDR3 consists of 16 residues. Germline lookup yields CDR1 LNHDA and CDR2 SQIVND (reference sequence). The CDR3 DNA follows: TGTGCCAGTATCGAGACAGTGGGGTTCTCTGGAAACACCATATATTTT. It specifies CASIETVGFSGNTIYF. The full variable domain, in which reference TRBV19 and TRBJ1-3 provide the parts outside the CDR3, is DGGITQSPKYLFRKEGQNVTLSCEQNLNHDAMYWYRQDPGQGLRLIYYSQIVNDFQKGDIAEGYSVSREKKESFPLTVTSAQKNPTAFYLCASIETVGFSGNTIYFGEGSWLTVV.

V usage is TRBV5-5 and J usage is TRBJ2-7; perhaps TRBD2 as D (6 bases). This CDR3 region has 11 residues. Trimming left V 4 bases short and J 7 bases short, with 9 bases between. The germline gives CDR1 SGHKS, CDR2 YYEKEE (reference sequence). This CDR3 reads CASSGTLEQYF. The CDR3 bases are TGTGCCAGCAGCGGGACTTTGGAGCAGTACTTC.

CDR3 loop: CASSPGTITGELFF. The CDR3 bases are TGTGCCAGCAGCCCCGGGACTATCACCGGGGAGCTGTTTTTT. The rearrangement uses TRBV7-7 and TRBJ2-2, with TRBD2 matching over 7 bases. The germline V gene encodes CDR1 SSHAT and CDR2 FNYEAQ (reference sequence). CDR3 size: 14 residues. The ends lost 5 bases at V and 4 bases at J; junction bases unmatched: 4. The variable domain in full, completed from reference TRBV7-7 and TRBJ2-2, reads GAGVSQSPRYKVTKRGQDVTLRCDPISSHATLYWYQQALGQGPEFLTYFNYEAQPDKSGLPSDRFSAERPEGSISTLTIQRTEQRDSAMYRCASSPGTITGELFFGEGSRLTVL.

CDR3 DNA: TGTGCCAGCAGCCCCGGTCTTGGCACCGGGGAGCTGTTTTTT. It encodes CASSPGLGTGELFF. The chain is built from TRBV5-4 and TRBJ2-2; no clear D. CDR1 is SGHNT, CDR2 YYREEE, per germline (reference sequence). CDR3 length equals 14 residues. V shed 4 bases and J shed 4 bases, with 11 bases lying between them.

The chain carries TRBV9 and TRBJ2-7, with TRBD1 matching over 8 bases. The trim removed 0 bases at V and 3 bases at J, leaving 5 bases unmatched. Looked up from germline, CDR1 is SGDLS and CDR2 is YYNGEE. There are 15 residues in the CDR3. CDR3 nucleotide sequence: TGTGCCAGCAGCGTAGATCAGGGGGCCCACTACGAGCAGTACTTC. Its translation: CASSVDQGAHYEQYF.

The chain couples TRBV28 to TRBJ2-3, with 12 bases matching TRBD2. The ends lost 6 bases at V and 0 bases at J; junction bases unmatched: 13. The CDR3 has 19 amino acids. Germline lookup yields CDR1 MDHEN and CDR2 SYDVKM. The CDR3, as DNA: TGTGCCAGCAGGACCTCCCCTAGCGGGAGGGTACGTAGCACAGATACGCAGTATTTT. Protein: CASRTSPSGRVRSTDTQYF.

This clone was seen a handful of times. The chain couples TRBV12-5 to TRBJ1-2, with 7 bases lining up with TRBD1. V lost 0 bases to trimming and J lost 8 bases; unmatched junction nucleotides: 18. CDR1 is LGHNT, CDR2 FRNRAP, per germline. The CDR3 extends over 18 amino acids. CDR3 in amino acids: CASGLVRSIGDRSGGYTF. In nucleotides, the CDR3 is TGTGCTAGTGGTTTGGTACGGTCCATTGGGGACAGATCGGGGGGCTACACCTTC.

The gene calls are TRBV7-8 and TRBJ2-1; maybe TRBD1 (5 bases). The length of the CDR3 is 15 residues. Trimming removed 2 bases at V and 7 bases at J, with 15 bases between. Germline CDR1 and CDR2: SGHVS and FQNEAQ. The CDR3 nucleotides are TGTGCCAGCAGCTTAACAACCGTAGGGGATAATGAGCAGTTCTTC. Protein sequence: CASSLTTVGDNEQFF.

The V call is TRBV6-5, the J call TRBJ2-7, with 13 bases matching TRBD2. Germline V CDR1 and CDR2: MNHEY, SVGAGI. V lost 2 bases and J lost 6; bases outside the gene matches: 4. This CDR3 is built from 15 residues. CDR3: CASSYPTSGGFEQYF. CDR3 sequence (DNA): TGTGCCAGCAGTTACCCGACTAGCGGGGGGTTCGAGCAGTACTTC.

This clone was seen a single time. This rearrangement joins TRBV7-8 to TRBJ1-1; 7 bases align to TRBD1. Trimming at V came to 1 base and at J to 4 bases, leaving 3 bases not matched to a gene. Germline V gives CDR1 SGHVS, CDR2 FQNEAQ. The CDR3 is 14 residues long. This CDR3 is CASSLERGPTEAFF. The CDR3 coding sequence is TGTGCCAGCAGCTTAGAGAGGGGGCCCACTGAAGCTTTCTTT.

This clone was counted a few times. The J gene is TRBJ1-1, the V gene TRBV28; possible D gene TRBD1, 5 bases. V was trimmed by 5 bases and J by 3 bases, leaving 13 bases between them. The CDR3 runs 14 residues. Germline V gene data show CDR1 as MDHEN and CDR2 as SYDVKM. The CDR3 here is CASSPGQGDTEAFF. The CDR3 bases are TGTGCCAGCAGTCCAGGACAAGGGGACACTGAAGCTTTCTTT. Full variable domain (rest looked up from reference TRBV28 and TRBJ1-1): DVKVTQSSRYLVKRTGEKVFLECVQDMDHENMFWYRQDPGLGLRLIYFSYDVKMKEKGDIPEGYSVSREKKERFSLILESASTNQTSMYLCASSPGQGDTEAFFGQGTRLTVV.

This sequence joins TRBV10-3 and TRBJ1-6, with 7 bases lining up with TRBD1. CDR1 ENHRY and CDR2 SYGVKD come from the germline V gene. Germline trimming cut 0 bases from V and 7 bases from J; bases unmatched to any gene: 3. This CDR3 comprises 15 residues. The CDR3 sequence is CAISESGRGNSPLHF. The CDR3 DNA reads as TGTGCCATCAGTGAGTCGGGCAGGGGGAATTCACCCCTCCACTTT.

The chain joins TRBV2 to TRBJ2-6; D might be TRBD2 (6 bases). The ends were cut back, 2 bases at V and 3 bases at J, with 8 bases in the middle. The CDR3 extends over 15 amino acids. The germline V gene has CDR1 SNHLY and CDR2 FYNNEI. The CDR3 DNA is TGTGCCAGCAGTGAATGGGGGGTTGGGGCCAACGTCCTGACTTTC. Translation gives CASSEWGVGANVLTF.

The rearrangement uses TRBV7-9 and TRBJ2-7; 7 positions match TRBD2. Germline CDR1 SEHNR, CDR2 FQNEAQ (reference sequence). With V trimmed by 8 bases and J by 3 bases, 4 bases remained unmatched. The CDR3 consists of 12 residues. The CDR3 here is CASRGRGYEQYF. As DNA, the CDR3 is TGTGCCAGCCGGGGGAGGGGCTACGAGCAGTACTTC.

This clone appeared once. The chain uses TRBV9 and TRBJ1-5, with a possible D match to TRBD1 (6 bases). Germline CDR1 SGDLS, CDR2 YYNGEE. The germline V and J ends were trimmed by 4 bases and 5 bases, with 10 bases remaining between them. The CDR3 has 13 amino acids. CDR3 sequence (DNA): TGTGCCAGCAGCCTTTCAGGGGATCAGCCCCAGCATTTT. As protein: CASSLSGDQPQHF.

This chain uses TRBV6-5 with TRBJ2-5, with D possibly being TRBD1 (5 bases). Judging by the DNA end, TRBJ2-7 fits better; the J call may be wrong. The CDR3 length is 15 residues. CDR1 and CDR2 from the germline V gene are MNHEY and SVGAGI. CDR3 nucleotides: TGTGCCAGCAGCCTGGGGCCAGGTGGTGTGGTCGAGCAGTACTTC. It is translated as CASSLGPGGVVEQYF.

V is TRBV2 and J is TRBJ1-5; maybe TRBD1 (6 bases). Germline V gene lookup returns CDR1 SNHLY and CDR2 FYNNEI. Deletions cut 0 bases from V and 4 bases from J, with 10 bases between. The length of the CDR3 is 15 residues. The CDR3 is CASSEALQGNQPQHF. The CDR3 DNA is TGTGCCAGCAGTGAAGCGCTTCAGGGGAATCAGCCCCAGCATTTT. The full variable domain, completed using reference TRBV2 and TRBJ1-5, is EPEVTQTPSHQVTQMGQEVILRCVPISNHLYFYWYRQILGQKVEFLVSFYNNEISEKSEIFDDQFSVERPDGSNFTLKIRSTKLEDSAMYFCASSEALQGNQPQHFGDGTRLSIL.

The chain has TRBV10-3 and TRBJ1-2, with a weak D call TRBD1 (6 bases). Germline V CDR1 and CDR2: ENHRY, SYGVKD. This CDR3 has 13 residues. Trimming cost V 5 bases and J 1 base, with 8 bases left between them. DNA for the CDR3: TGTGCCATCAGTAAGGACAGTAACTATGGCTACACCTTC. Residues: CAISKDSNYGYTF.

The chain joins TRBV6-5 to TRBJ1-3; no clear D gene. Trimming stripped 8 bases from V and 0 bases from J, with 14 bases between. The CDR3 length is 15 residues. CDR1 MNHEY and CDR2 SVGAGI come from the germline V gene. The chain's CDR3 is CASGRFTNSGNTIYF. CDR3 bases: TGTGCCAGCGGTCGGTTTACTAACTCTGGAAACACCATATATTTT.

The chain combines TRBV7-9 with TRBJ2-7; D may be TRBD1 (5 bases). This CDR3 has 15 residues. Trimming removed 1 base from V and 3 bases from J, with 13 bases in between. The germline V gene encodes CDR1 SEHNR and CDR2 FQNEAQ (reference sequence). CDR3 protein: CASSLEGRGGYEQYF. The CDR3 bases are TGTGCCAGCAGCTTAGAGGGTAGGGGCGGCTACGAGCAGTACTTC.

In DNA form, the CDR3 reads TGTGCCAGTAGTATAGCAGGCGGGGCATACGAGCAGTACTTC. Its protein product is CASSIAGGAYEQYF. The V call is TRBV19, the J call TRBJ2-7; weak D call: TRBD2 (6 bases). The CDR3 sequence is 14 residues long. Trimming pared 1 base from V and 4 bases from J, leaving 11 bases between. Germline V gene lookup returns CDR1 LNHDA and CDR2 SQIVND (reference sequence).